This TCR beta chain was retrieved from a study of control samples from healthy donors and cancer patients. The germline V and J ends were trimmed by 2 bases and 1 base, with 14 bases remaining between them. Germline-derived CDR1 and CDR2 are SEHNR and FQNEAQ (reference sequence). This CDR3 contains 17 residues. The assay was immunoSEQ multiplex PCR, and TCRdb's table has in-frame clones only and misses some. The sample gives roughly 180,000 clones, about 91% of which show up once; about 2% is in the top ten. J is TRBJ1-4 and V is TRBV7-9, with D possibly being TRBD1 (6 bases). Sequences were obtained from blood. The source is a woman aged 40 to 55 in good health. As DNA, the CDR3 is TGTGCCAGCAGCTTATTAGGGGGGAAGGGAACTAATGAAAAACTGTTTTTT. Its translation is CASSLLGGKGTNEKLFF.